A selection of T cell receptor beta chains follows, all from one sample in a study of tumor-infiltrating lymphocytes in primary liver carcinoma. MiXCR was run by TCRdb on the multiplex PCR reads, yielding one entry per CDR3 protein. Of around 60,000 distinct CDR3 sequences in the sample, about 71% were seen once. Material: liver tumor tissue from sampling region 4. The receptors shown here come from a man aged 35 to 55 with primary liver carcinoma and hepatitis B virus infection. CDR3s include the opening cysteine and the closing phenylalanine or tryptophan. D genes are given only for firm matches. Expanded clones are given a class, and other clones once, few, many or no size at all.

-,TRBV5-4,TRBJ1-3,-,CASNLAPNRSSGNTIYF,TGTGCCAGCAACTTGGCTCCCAACAGAAGCTCTGGAAACACCATATATTTT
-,TRBV11-2,TRBJ2-3,-,CTSSTAGPQGTQYF,TGCACTAGCAGCACCGCGGGGCCACAGGGTACGCAGTATTTT
-,TRBV7-9,TRBJ1-1,many,CASSLTGDTEAFF,TGTGCCAGCAGCCTCACAGGTGACACTGAAGCTTTCTTT
-,TRBV29-1,TRBJ2-7,-,CSILGRFDEPHSYEQYF,TGCAGCATCCTAGGGCGCTTCGACGAACCCCACTCCTACGAGCAGTACTTC
TRBD1,TRBV29-1,TRBJ2-7,-,CSAWTGPSYERYF,TGCAGCGCCTGGACAGGTCCTTCCTACGAGCGGTACTTC
-,TRBV11-2,TRBJ2-3,-,CAGSPSRVHRYAAF,TGTGCCGGCAGCCCCTCGCGGGTTCACAGATACGCAGCATTT
-,TRBV5-1,TRBJ2-3,medium-sized,CASSLGVHTDTQYF,TGCGCCAGCAGCTTGGGGGTGCACACAGATACGCAGTATTTT
-,TRBV6-6,TRBJ2-7,-,CPSSCDDEQYF,TGTCCCAGCAGTTGCGATGACGAGCAGTACTTC
-,TRBV11-2,TRBJ2-5,-,CASSLDGPRRTKYF,TGTGCCAGTAGCTTAGATGGGCCCCGTAGGACCAAATACTTC
-,TRBV11-2,TRBJ2-2,-,CASSFEGSNTGELFF,TGTGCCAGCAGCTTTGAAGGGTCGAACACCGGGGAGCTGTTTTTT
TRBD1,TRBV29-1,TRBJ2-2,many,CSVEGQGSGELFF,TGCAGCGTTGAAGGACAGGGGTCCGGGGAGCTGTTTTTT
-,TRBV6-6,TRBJ1-5,-,CASLGGGGNQPQHF,TGTGCCAGCTTGGGGGGGGGGGGCAATCAGCCCCAGCATTTT
-,TRBV5-1,TRBJ2-1,-,CASSYTGLQWNELLF,TGCGCCAGCAGTTATACCGGGCTCCAGTGGAATGAGCTGCTCTTC
TRBD2,TRBV5-4,TRBJ2-3,-,CSSGSGLAGEVDTQYF,TGTTCCAGCGGCTCAGGACTAGCGGGAGAGGTAGATACGCAGTATTTT
-,TRBV4-3,TRBJ2-3,-,CASSLPGLSNTQYF,TGCGCCAGCAGCCTACCCGGCCTGAGCAATACGCAGTATTTT
-,TRBV7-9,TRBJ1-1,few,CASSLQNTEAFF,TGTGCCAGCAGCTTACAGAACACTGAAGCTTTCTTT
TRBD2,TRBV6-1,TRBJ2-5,few,CASSDGRDQETQYF,TGTGCCAGCAGTGACGGGAGGGACCAAGAGACCCAGTACTTC
-,TRBV5-1,TRBJ2-7,-,CASSLDTGWLAYERYF,TGCGCCAGCAGCTTGGATACCGGGTGGCTTGCCTACGAGCGGTACTTC
-,TRBV5-1,TRBJ2-5,many,CASSSLPVSSGQETQYF,TGCGCCAGCAGCTCCCTCCCCGTCAGTTCGGGTCAAGAGACCCAGTACTTC
-,TRBV29-1,TRBJ1-5,many,CSVQAGPAGGNQPQHF,TGCAGCGTCCAGGCAGGGCCAGCCGGAGGGAATCAGCCCCAGCATTTT
-,TRBV29-1,TRBJ1-1,-,CSVDSAGCYTVAFF,TGCAGCGTTGATTCGGCAGGGTGTTATACTGTAGCTTTCTTT
TRBD2,TRBV5-6,TRBJ2-5,-,CASSMVAGGRETQYF,TGTGCCAGCAGCATGGTTGCGGGAGGGCGAGAGACCCAGTACTTC
TRBD2,TRBV28,TRBJ2-1,-,CASSLGTRGYEQFF,TGTGCCAGCAGTTTAGGGACTAGGGGCTATGAGCAGTTCTTC
-,TRBV29-1,TRBJ2-1,-,CSVTGGYNEQFF,TGCAGCGTGACAGGTGGCTACAATGAGCAGTTCTTC
-,TRBV29-1,TRBJ2-2,few,CRGTQGSGELFF,TGCAGAGGTACCCAGGGGTCCGGGGAGCTGTTTTTT
-,TRBV5-1,TRBJ1-1,-,CASSLAPQGGSAEDFF,TGCGCCAGCAGCTTGGCTCCCCAAGGGGGAAGCGCTGAGGATTTCTTT
TRBD2,TRBV14,TRBJ2-1,-,CPSSAVAGLVNNEQFF,TGTCCTAGCAGTGCCGTAGCGGGATTGGTAAACAATGAGCAGTTCTTC
-,TRBV29-1,TRBJ2-5,-,CIVTGNQDTQYF,TGCATCGTTACAGGGAACCAAGATACCCAGTACTTC
-,TRBV12-3/TRBV12-4,TRBJ2-5,-,CATVEVVGGLETQYF,TGTGCCACCGTAGAAGTGGTAGGGGGGCTTGAGACCCAGTACTTC
-,TRBV6-2/TRBV6-3,TRBJ2-2,-,CASSLTRGQNTGEPFF,TGTGCCAGCAGCCTGACGCGGGGCCAGAACACCGGGGAGCCGTTTTTT
-,TRBV10-3,TRBJ2-5,-,CAIRDGAIGQETQYF,TGTGCCATCAGGGATGGGGCTATCGGCCAAGAGACCCAGTACTTC
TRBD2,TRBV11-3,TRBJ2-1,-,CASSHGTSGREQFF,TGTGCCAGCAGCCACGGGACTAGCGGGAGGGAGCAGTTCTTC
TRBD2,TRBV6-2/TRBV6-3,TRBJ2-1,-,CASPATSGRNNEQFF,TGTGCCAGTCCTGCGACTAGCGGACGGAACAATGAGCAGTTCTTC
-,TRBV11-2,TRBJ2-7,-,CASSLEMAQKPYEQHF,TGTGCCAGCAGCTTGGAGATGGCACAAAAACCCTACGAGCAGCACTTC
-,TRBV12-3/TRBV12-4,TRBJ1-1,-,CASSNGAGTEAFF,TGTGCCAGCAGTAATGGGGCAGGGACTGAGGCTTTCTTT
TRBD2,TRBV6-1,TRBJ2-7,-,CARSEPAGGSYKQYF,TGTGCCCGCAGTGAACCGGCGGGAGGCAGCTACAAGCAGTACTTC
-,TRBV11-2,TRBJ2-5,-,CARGLGALEGQETQYF,TGTGCCAGGGGCTTAGGGGCTTTGGAAGGACAAGAAACCCAGTACTTC
-,TRBV5-5,TRBJ2-7,-,CASSWYRAYSYEQCF,TGTGCCAGCAGCTGGTACAGGGCTTACTCCTACGAGCAGTGCTTC
TRBD1,TRBV6-6,TRBJ1-1,-,CASRTGGADEVFF,TGTGCCAGCAGGACAGGGGGCGCGGATGAAGTCTTCTTT
-,TRBV29-1,TRBJ2-7,-,CSVVAGVPGYEQYF,TGCAGCGTTGTAGCCGGGGTTCCTGGCTACGAGCAGTACTTC
-,TRBV29-1,TRBJ2-1,-,CSVRLGGNEQFF,TGCAGCGTTAGGTTGGGGGGAAATGAGCAGTTCTTC
-,TRBV29-1,TRBJ2-7,-,CSADWGNQEQYF,TGCAGCGCGGATTGGGGTAATCAAGAGCAGTACTTC
-,TRBV12-3/TRBV12-4,TRBJ2-1,-,CASSFGRENEQFF,TGTGCCAGCAGTTTTGGCAGAGAAAATGAGCAGTTCTTC
-,TRBV30,TRBJ1-2,-,CAWSVGWRGSDGYTF,TGTGCCTGGAGTGTCGGGTGGAGGGGTAGCGACGGCTACACCTTC
TRBD2,TRBV11-2,TRBJ2-3,medium-sized,CASSLGITSGTSTDTQYF,TGTGCCAGCAGCTTGGGGATCACTAGCGGGACTAGCACAGATACGCAGTATTTT
-,TRBV12-3/TRBV12-4,TRBJ2-4,-,CTGSLWGGADITKNIQYF,TGTACCGGCAGTTTATGGGGTGGGGCGGACATAACCAAAAACATTCAGTACTTC
-,TRBV5-4,TRBJ1-5,-,CASSRDGNSNQHHHF,TGTGCCAGCAGCCGCGACGGAAATAGCAATCAGCACCATCATTTT
TRBD1,TRBV7-9,TRBJ1-5,-,CGSSPDIDRGNQPQHF,TGTGGCAGCAGCCCTGACATCGACAGGGGCAATCAGCCCCAGCATTTT
TRBD1,TRBV6-1,TRBJ2-7,-,CASSQGQGRSHEQYF,TGTGCCAGCAGCCAAGGACAGGGAAGATCCCACGAACAGTACTTC
-,TRBV28,TRBJ1-1,-,CVSSITGYEAFF,TGTGTCAGCAGTATCACAGGGTATGAAGCTTTCTTT
-,TRBV4-2,TRBJ2-6,many,CASSQETRALTGANVLTF,TGTGCCAGCAGCCAAGAAACCCGTGCCTTAACTGGGGCCAACGTCCTGACTTTC